Listed below are T cell receptor beta chains from one sample, sequenced in a study of beta chain features in type 1 diabetes. The assay was immunoSEQ multiplex PCR, and TCRdb's table has in-frame clones only and misses some. The data contain under 800,000 clones, roughly a sixth of them seen just once; the ten biggest clones take up approximately 0.093%. Sequenced material: naive CD4+ T cells from blood. These receptors were collected from a man younger than 35 in good health. Each CDR3 is given with its conserved first and last residue. Each record gives: V gene, clone size, D gene, J gene, CDR3 protein, CDR3 DNA. A D gene is named only where the DNA matches it firmly. For some rows the clone size is stated as once, few or many, or as a class when expanded; others skip it.

v_call: TRBV21-1
clone_size: few
d_call: .
j_call: TRBJ1-6
cdr3_aa: CASSPEGRSYNSPLHF
cdr3_nt: TGTGCCAGCAGCCCGGAGGGGAGGTCCTATAATTCACCCCTCCACTTT

v_call: TRBV7-9
clone_size: .
d_call: .
j_call: TRBJ2-4
cdr3_aa: CASSQTDLAKNIQYF
cdr3_nt: TGTGCCAGCAGCCAAACGGATCTAGCCAAAAACATTCAGTACTTC

v_call: TRBV19
clone_size: few
d_call: .
j_call: TRBJ2-3
cdr3_aa: CASSIMGSGTDTQYF
cdr3_nt: TGTGCCAGTAGTATCATGGGTTCGGGGACAGATACGCAGTATTTT

v_call: TRBV11-2
clone_size: .
d_call: .
j_call: TRBJ2-7
cdr3_aa: CASSPNGGTGYEQYF
cdr3_nt: TGTGCCAGCAGCCCAAATGGGGGCACAGGCTACGAGCAGTACTTC

v_call: TRBV15
clone_size: .
d_call: TRBD1
j_call: TRBJ1-2
cdr3_aa: CATSRPDRDLYGYTF
cdr3_nt: TGTGCCACCAGCAGGCCGGACAGGGACCTCTATGGCTACACCTTC

v_call: TRBV7-7
clone_size: .
d_call: .
j_call: TRBJ1-1
cdr3_aa: CASSRNMNTEAFF
cdr3_nt: TGTGCTAGCAGCAGGAACATGAACACTGAAGCTTTCTTT

v_call: TRBV5-1
clone_size: .
d_call: .
j_call: TRBJ1-1
cdr3_aa: CASSLGDLSTEAFF
cdr3_nt: TGCGCCAGCAGCTTGGGGGACCTTTCCACTGAAGCTTTCTTT

v_call: TRBV7-3
clone_size: few
d_call: .
j_call: TRBJ1-1
cdr3_aa: CASSPSTANTEAFF
cdr3_nt: TGTGCCAGCAGCCCCTCGACAGCGAACACTGAAGCTTTCTTT

v_call: TRBV18
clone_size: .
d_call: .
j_call: TRBJ2-3
cdr3_aa: CASSPNPGTDTQYF
cdr3_nt: TGTGCCAGCTCACCAAACCCCGGAACAGATACGCAGTATTTT

v_call: TRBV7-2
clone_size: few
d_call: .
j_call: TRBJ1-5
cdr3_aa: CASSLRVMSNQPQHF
cdr3_nt: TGTGCCAGCAGCTTAAGGGTGATGAGCAATCAGCCCCAGCATTTT

v_call: TRBV15
clone_size: few
d_call: .
j_call: TRBJ2-5
cdr3_aa: CATSRDRAGYQETQYF
cdr3_nt: TGTGCCACCAGCAGAGATAGGGCAGGATACCAAGAGACCCAGTACTTC

v_call: TRBV21-1
clone_size: few
d_call: .
j_call: TRBJ1-1
cdr3_aa: CASSMGRAKTRTEAFF
cdr3_nt: TGTGCCAGCAGCATGGGGAGGGCCAAAACGAGGACTGAAGCTTTCTTT

v_call: TRBV15
clone_size: few
d_call: TRBD1
j_call: TRBJ2-2
cdr3_aa: CATSRGGQGQGPSTGELFF
cdr3_nt: TGTGCCACCAGCAGAGGGGGACAGGGACAAGGACCTTCCACCGGGGAGCTGTTTTTT

v_call: TRBV6-5
clone_size: .
d_call: .
j_call: TRBJ2-2
cdr3_aa: CASSYKVNTGELFF
cdr3_nt: TGTGCCAGCAGTTACAAGGTGAACACCGGGGAGCTGTTTTTT

v_call: TRBV7-2
clone_size: .
d_call: .
j_call: TRBJ2-3
cdr3_aa: CASSPGPSTDTQYF
cdr3_nt: TGTGCCAGCAGCCCGGGACCTTCCACAGATACGCAGTATTTT

v_call: TRBV28
clone_size: .
d_call: TRBD2
j_call: TRBJ2-2
cdr3_aa: CASSLSSGTNTGELFF
cdr3_nt: TGTGCCAGCAGTTTATCGAGCGGGACGAACACCGGGGAGCTGTTTTTT

v_call: TRBV7-2
clone_size: .
d_call: .
j_call: TRBJ2-1
cdr3_aa: CASSLHSGGSYNEQFF
cdr3_nt: TGTGCCAGCAGCTTACACAGTGGTGGGTCCTACAATGAGCAGTTCTTC

v_call: TRBV19
clone_size: .
d_call: .
j_call: TRBJ2-5
cdr3_aa: CASSKRTAQETQYF
cdr3_nt: TGTGCCAGTAGTAAACGGACAGCCCAAGAGACCCAGTACTTC

v_call: TRBV9
clone_size: .
d_call: .
j_call: TRBJ1-2
cdr3_aa: CASSVDPGGVGNYGYTF
cdr3_nt: TGTGCCAGCAGCGTAGACCCCGGGGGGGTTGGGAACTATGGCTACACCTTC

v_call: TRBV28
clone_size: .
d_call: .
j_call: TRBJ2-2
cdr3_aa: CASSPRGELFF
cdr3_nt: TGTGCCAGCAGTCCCCGAGGGGAGCTGTTTTTT

v_call: TRBV7-7
clone_size: .
d_call: .
j_call: TRBJ2-3
cdr3_aa: CASSPRGSPDTQYF
cdr3_nt: TGTGCTAGCAGCCCCCGAGGGAGCCCAGATACGCAGTATTTT

v_call: TRBV7-9
clone_size: few
d_call: .
j_call: TRBJ1-5
cdr3_aa: CASSLTGTANQPQHF
cdr3_nt: TGTGCCAGCAGCTTAACAGGGACGGCTAATCAGCCCCAGCATTTT

v_call: TRBV27
clone_size: few
d_call: .
j_call: TRBJ2-7
cdr3_aa: CASRNYEQYF
cdr3_nt: TGTGCCAGCAGGAATTACGAGCAGTACTTC

v_call: TRBV7-9
clone_size: .
d_call: TRBD1
j_call: TRBJ2-7
cdr3_aa: CASSLVPGTGPNEQYF
cdr3_nt: TGTGCCAGCAGCTTAGTTCCCGGGACAGGGCCCAACGAGCAGTACTTC

v_call: TRBV10-3
clone_size: few
d_call: .
j_call: TRBJ1-1
cdr3_aa: CAIKAVNTEAFF
cdr3_nt: TGTGCCATCAAGGCCGTGAACACTGAAGCTTTCTTT

v_call: TRBV7-2
clone_size: few
d_call: TRBD1
j_call: TRBJ2-5
cdr3_aa: CASSLETGRRETQYF
cdr3_nt: TGTGCCAGCAGCTTAGAGACAGGGCGTCGCGAGACCCAGTACTTC

v_call: TRBV7-9
clone_size: .
d_call: .
j_call: TRBJ1-5
cdr3_aa: CASSLAGSQPQHF
cdr3_nt: TGTGCCAGCAGCTTAGCAGGGAGCCAGCCCCAGCATTTT

v_call: TRBV5-8
clone_size: few
d_call: .
j_call: TRBJ2-1
cdr3_aa: CASSLRIRAVGYNEQFF
cdr3_nt: TGTGCCAGCAGCCTGAGGATTCGGGCAGTAGGGTACAATGAGCAGTTCTTC

v_call: TRBV25-1
clone_size: few
d_call: .
j_call: TRBJ1-4
cdr3_aa: CASSEPLSGKLFF
cdr3_nt: TGTGCCAGCAGTGAACCCCTATCTGGAAAACTGTTTTTT

v_call: TRBV20-1
clone_size: .
d_call: .
j_call: TRBJ2-7
cdr3_aa: CSVWSGEQYF
cdr3_nt: TGCAGTGTTTGGTCTGGCGAGCAGTACTTC

v_call: TRBV7-9
clone_size: few
d_call: TRBD1
j_call: TRBJ2-7
cdr3_aa: CASTGQGNSWEQYF
cdr3_nt: TGTGCCAGCACCGGACAGGGGAATTCGTGGGAGCAGTACTTC

v_call: TRBV9
clone_size: few
d_call: TRBD1
j_call: TRBJ2-1
cdr3_aa: CASSVALGQGDNEQFF
cdr3_nt: TGTGCCAGCAGCGTAGCGTTAGGGCAGGGGGACAATGAGCAGTTCTTC

v_call: TRBV19
clone_size: .
d_call: TRBD2
j_call: TRBJ2-7
cdr3_aa: CASSIGPVQRGAEQYF
cdr3_nt: TGTGCCAGTAGTATTGGGCCCGTCCAGCGGGGGGCCGAGCAGTACTTC

v_call: TRBV9
clone_size: few
d_call: TRBD1
j_call: TRBJ2-1
cdr3_aa: CASSGVRDRVANEQFF
cdr3_nt: TGTGCCAGCAGCGGTGTCAGGGACAGGGTCGCCAATGAGCAGTTCTTC

v_call: TRBV4-3
clone_size: .
d_call: .
j_call: TRBJ1-1
cdr3_aa: CASSQDWRAGNTEAFF
cdr3_nt: TGCGCCAGCAGCCAAGATTGGCGGGCCGGGAACACTGAAGCTTTCTTT

v_call: TRBV18
clone_size: few
d_call: .
j_call: TRBJ1-1
cdr3_aa: CASSPFGQIQNTEAFF
cdr3_nt: TGTGCCAGCTCACCATTCGGACAGATTCAGAACACTGAAGCTTTCTTT

v_call: TRBV7-2
clone_size: .
d_call: .
j_call: TRBJ1-3
cdr3_aa: CASSSAYVGNTIYF
cdr3_nt: TGTGCCAGCAGCTCCGCGTATGTTGGAAACACCATATATTTT

v_call: TRBV4-2
clone_size: few
d_call: .
j_call: TRBJ1-2
cdr3_aa: CASSQDHRGSVGGYTF
cdr3_nt: TGTGCCAGCAGCCAAGATCATAGGGGTTCAGTTGGTGGCTACACCTTC

v_call: TRBV23-1
clone_size: .
d_call: .
j_call: TRBJ1-5
cdr3_aa: CASSQRPPWIGGGPQHF
cdr3_nt: TGCGCCAGCAGTCAGCGACCCCCCTGGATTGGAGGAGGGCCCCAGCATTTT

v_call: TRBV14
clone_size: .
d_call: TRBD1
j_call: TRBJ1-3
cdr3_aa: CASSRNRGPGNTIYF
cdr3_nt: TGCGCCAGCAGCCGTAACAGGGGCCCTGGAAACACCATATATTTT

v_call: TRBV7-2
clone_size: .
d_call: TRBD2
j_call: TRBJ2-2
cdr3_aa: CASSLEAGGNTGELFF
cdr3_nt: TGTGCCAGCAGCTTAGAAGCGGGAGGGAACACCGGGGAGCTGTTTTTT

v_call: TRBV14
clone_size: few
d_call: .
j_call: TRBJ2-1
cdr3_aa: CASSVGGSYNEQFF
cdr3_nt: TGTGCCAGCAGCGTCGGGGGATCCTACAATGAGCAGTTCTTC

v_call: TRBV5-1
clone_size: .
d_call: .
j_call: TRBJ2-1
cdr3_aa: CASSREWVEPFF
cdr3_nt: TGCGCCAGCAGCCGGGAGTGGGTTGAGCCGTTCTTC

v_call: TRBV6-6
clone_size: .
d_call: TRBD1
j_call: TRBJ1-2
cdr3_aa: CASSYGRGPGYTF
cdr3_nt: TGTGCCAGCAGTTACGGCAGGGGGCCTGGCTACACCTTC

v_call: TRBV30
clone_size: .
d_call: .
j_call: TRBJ1-4
cdr3_aa: CAWSALPTGLREKLFF
cdr3_nt: TGTGCCTGGAGCGCCCTCCCGACAGGTTTAAGGGAAAAACTGTTTTTT

v_call: TRBV18
clone_size: .
d_call: .
j_call: TRBJ1-1
cdr3_aa: CASSPGQGNTEAFF
cdr3_nt: TGTGCCAGCTCACCCGGCCAGGGGAATACTGAAGCTTTCTTT

v_call: TRBV7-6
clone_size: .
d_call: .
j_call: TRBJ2-7
cdr3_aa: CASSRVRGPSSYEQYF
cdr3_nt: TGTGCCAGCAGTCGTGTTCGAGGGCCTAGCTCCTACGAGCAGTACTTC

v_call: TRBV2
clone_size: few
d_call: TRBD2
j_call: TRBJ2-3
cdr3_aa: CASSAGTSGGTDTQYF
cdr3_nt: TGTGCCAGCAGCGCAGGGACTAGCGGAGGCACAGATACGCAGTATTTT

v_call: TRBV4-2
clone_size: .
d_call: TRBD1
j_call: TRBJ2-1
cdr3_aa: CASSLIMDKTGGSYNEQFF
cdr3_nt: TGTGCCAGCAGCCTCATTATGGATAAGACAGGGGGCTCCTACAATGAGCAGTTCTTC

v_call: TRBV7-6
clone_size: .
d_call: .
j_call: TRBJ2-6
cdr3_aa: CASSIGSSGANVLTF
cdr3_nt: TGTGCCAGCAGTATAGGGAGCTCTGGGGCCAACGTCCTGACTTTC

v_call: TRBV29-1
clone_size: .
d_call: .
j_call: TRBJ1-1
cdr3_aa: CSVEVVLNTEAFF
cdr3_nt: TGCAGCGTTGAAGTGGTACTTAACACTGAAGCTTTCTTT

v_call: TRBV4-3
clone_size: few
d_call: TRBD2
j_call: TRBJ2-3
cdr3_aa: CASSQDQRGAGNTDTQYF
cdr3_nt: TGCGCCAGCAGCCAAGACCAGCGGGGGGCCGGAAACACAGATACGCAGTATTTT

v_call: TRBV4-2
clone_size: few
d_call: .
j_call: TRBJ2-3
cdr3_aa: CASSQDPGTDTQYF
cdr3_nt: TGTGCCAGCAGCCAAGATCCCGGGACAGATACGCAGTATTTT